The 23 T cell receptor beta chains given below trace back to one sample, sequenced in a study of T cell changes during pregnancy in multiple sclerosis. Assay: immunoSEQ multiplex PCR; the TCRdb copy retains only in-frame clones and omits some. The table shows 40,000 to 50,000 clones, with around four fifths occurring only once. The sample consisted of CD4+ T cells from peripheral blood mononuclear cells, taken before pregnancy. The receptors here all came from a female donor with multiple sclerosis, enrolled in a pregnancy study.

This clone was counted a few times. V and J are TRBV18 and TRBJ2-3; 9 bases fit TRBD2. The ends lost 2 bases at V and 3 bases at J; junction bases unmatched: 9. The CDR3 extends over 17 amino acids. In germline, CDR1 is KGHSH, CDR2 LQKENI. CDR3 sequence reads: CASSPIRLAEMTDTQYF. CDR3 bases: TGTGCCAGCTCACCAATCCGACTAGCGGAGATGACAGATACGCAGTATTTT.

This chain's CDR3 is CASSLVTTGQGANVLTF. The CDR3 DNA reads TGTGCCAGCAGCTTAGTGACTACAGGGCAAGGGGCCAACGTCCTGACTTTC. The rearrangement joins TRBV7-2 to TRBJ2-6; D perhaps matches TRBD1 (6 bases). Germline V lookup: CDR1 SGHTA, CDR2 FQGNSA. CDR3 length: 17 residues. Deletions cut 1 base from V and 4 bases from J, with 14 bases between.

V gene TRBV4-2 combines with J gene TRBJ1-1; 7 bases align to TRBD1. The J segment lost 0 bases and the V segment lost 6 bases, leaving 7 bases of the junction unmatched. CDR1 and CDR2 (germline): LGHNA, YNFKEQ. CDR3 length equals 15 residues. The CDR3 sequence: CASSHNRGLNTEAFF. The CDR3 bases are TGTGCCAGCAGTCACAACAGGGGTCTGAACACTGAAGCTTTCTTT.

The V call is TRBV7-2, the J call TRBJ2-2; perhaps TRBD2 as D (7 bases). This CDR3 spans 17 amino acids. Germline-derived CDR1 and CDR2 are SGHTA and FQGNSA. Deletions cut 4 bases from V and 4 bases from J, with 19 bases between. CDR3 sequence reads: CASSSIWAGAGTGELFF. DNA of the CDR3: TGTGCCAGCAGCTCCATCTGGGCGGGGGCCGGCACCGGGGAGCTGTTTTTT.

This clone was seen once. J is TRBJ1-4 and V is TRBV5-1; the match to TRBD1 covers 7 bases. The V gene end was trimmed by 3 bases and the J gene end by 5 bases; junction bases not matched to a gene: 4. CDR3 length equals 14 residues. Germline CDR1 is SGHRS and CDR2 is YFSETQ. The CDR3 DNA reads as TGCGCCAGCAGCTCGGGACAGCAGAATGAAAAACTGTTTTTT. Encoded protein: CASSSGQQNEKLFF.

V usage is TRBV4-3 and J usage is TRBJ1-6; D may be TRBD1 (6 bases). This CDR3 is 18 amino acids long. Trimming cost V 0 bases and J 6 bases, with 18 bases left between them. CDR1 and CDR2 from the germline V gene are LGHNA and YSLEER. The CDR3 nucleotides read TGCGCCAGCAGCCAAGATCCGCGGGGGGCTGGGGTTAATTCACCCCTCCACTTT. It translates to CASSQDPRGAGVNSPLHF.

This clone was seen a few times. Other DNA sequences of this sample code for an identical CDR3. The chain is built from TRBV29-1 and TRBJ2-3, with TRBD1 matching over 10 bases. V was clipped by 6 bases and J by 4 bases; unmatched bases: 7. The CDR3 runs 14 residues. Germline V lookup: CDR1 SQVTM, CDR2 ANQGSEA. The CDR3 spells CSVGGTGVSDTQYF. CDR3 nucleotides: TGCAGCGTGGGCGGGACAGGGGTTTCAGATACGCAGTATTTT.

The V call is TRBV28, the J call TRBJ2-3; 9 nucleotides line up with TRBD1. From germline, CDR1 is MDHEN and CDR2 SYDVKM. Trimming at V came to 6 bases and at J to 4 bases, leaving 11 bases not matched to a gene. CDR3 size: 16 residues. In DNA form, the CDR3 reads TGTGCCAGCAGAACCCAGGGGACAGGGATGTCAGATACGCAGTATTTT. It is translated as CASRTQGTGMSDTQYF.

This CDR3 is CSAPSGGELFF. The CDR3 DNA is TGCAGTGCGCCGAGTGGCGGGGAGCTGTTTTTT. The V call is TRBV20-1, the J call TRBJ2-2, with D unclear. V was pared by 6 bases and J by 7 bases, with 9 bases between. Germline V gene data show CDR1 as DFQATT and CDR2 as SNEGSKA (reference sequence). CDR3 length equals 11 residues.

The chain is built from TRBV9 and TRBJ2-1; the match to TRBD2 covers 10 bases. This CDR3 spans 16 amino acids. In germline, CDR1 is SGDLS, CDR2 YYNGEE. Trimming removed 4 bases from V and 2 bases from J; junction bases left unmatched: 6. The CDR3 sequence is CASSPAGGQAYNEQFF. CDR3 nucleotides: TGTGCCAGCAGCCCAGCGGGGGGGCAGGCCTACAATGAGCAGTTCTTC.

This chain links TRBV18 with TRBJ1-3; no definite D call. Germline CDR1 is KGHSH and CDR2 is LQKENI. This CDR3 contains 15 residues. Trimming pared 4 bases from V and 0 bases from J, leaving 10 bases between. The CDR3 reads CASSLISGSGNTIYF. The CDR3 DNA reads TGTGCCAGCTCACTGATTTCGGGCTCTGGAAACACCATATATTTT.

The V and J genes are TRBV7-8 and TRBJ1-2; 7 nucleotides match TRBD1. The CDR3 totals 15 residues. Germline values: CDR1 SGHVS, CDR2 FQNEAQ. With V trimmed by 5 bases and J by 4 bases, 10 bases remained unmatched. For the CDR3, the DNA is TGTGCCAGCAGCGTAGGGACAGCCTCAACCTATGGCTACACCTTC. Its protein product is CASSVGTASTYGYTF.

The V and J genes are TRBV18 and TRBJ1-1; 7 nucleotides line up with TRBD1. Germline values: CDR1 KGHSH, CDR2 LQKENI. CDR3 size: 14 residues. V lost 3 bases to trimming and J lost 3 bases; unmatched junction nucleotides: 4. Here the CDR3 reads CASSPPGQYTEAFF. CDR3 in DNA: TGTGCCAGCTCACCGCCGGGACAGTACACTGAAGCTTTCTTT. Filled out from reference TRBV18 and TRBJ1-1, the complete variable domain reads NAGVMQNPRHLVRRRGQEARLRCSPMKGHSHVYWYRQLPEEGLKFMVYLQKENIIDESGMPKERFSAEFPKEGPSILRIQQVVRGDSAAYFCASSPPGQYTEAFFGQGTRLTVV.

J is TRBJ1-2 and V is TRBV2, with 7 positions matching TRBD1. The germline gives CDR1 SNHLY, CDR2 FYNNEI. The CDR3 spans 14 residues. The ends lost 4 bases at V and 0 bases at J; junction bases unmatched: 2. This CDR3 is CASSGDSANYGYTF. DNA for the CDR3: TGTGCCAGCAGTGGGGACAGTGCTAACTATGGCTACACCTTC. Supplemented by reference TRBV2 and TRBJ1-2, the full variable domain reads EPEVTQTPSHQVTQMGQEVILRCVPISNHLYFYWYRQILGQKVEFLVSFYNNEISEKSEIFDDQFSVERPDGSNFTLKIRSTKLEDSAMYFCASSGDSANYGYTFGSGTRLTVV.

The chain uses TRBV5-4 and TRBJ2-7; TRBD1 aligns across 9 bases. Germline lookup yields CDR1 SGHNT and CDR2 YYREEE (reference sequence). V lost 2 bases to trimming and J lost 5 bases; unmatched junction nucleotides: 8. CDR3 length: 15 amino acids. DNA for the CDR3: TGTGCCAGCAGCTTAGGGGGGACAGGGAACCACGAGCAGTACTTC. It translates to CASSLGGTGNHEQYF.

The chain combines TRBV7-9 with TRBJ2-3; D remains unclear. CDR1 SEHNR and CDR2 FQNEAQ come from the germline V gene (reference sequence). The CDR3 has 12 residues. V was trimmed by 8 bases and J by 0 bases, leaving 6 bases between them. CDR3 coding DNA: TGTGCCAGCTCCAGGAGCACAGATACGCAGTATTTT. It is translated as CASSRSTDTQYF.

This chain joins TRBV4-2 and TRBJ2-1; 9 bases are a match to TRBD2. The germline gives CDR1 LGHNA, CDR2 YNFKEQ. J was trimmed by 12 bases and V by 0 bases; bases with no gene match: 12. CDR3 length equals 16 residues. The CDR3 nucleotides read TGTGCCAGCAGCCAAGAAACTAGCGGGTCCCATCGGGTGCAGTTCTTC. Encoded protein: CASSQETSGSHRVQFF.

This clone has just one count. V and J are TRBV28 and TRBJ1-2; D is perhaps TRBD1 (6 bases). The CDR3 loop spans 14 amino acids. CDR1 is MDHEN, CDR2 SYDVKM, per germline. V was clipped by 5 bases and J by 6 bases, with 16 bases between them. CDR3 coding DNA: TGTGCCAGCAGTCACTCCTCCACAGGGAATGGCTACACCTTC. Its protein is CASSHSSTGNGYTF.

The chain recombines TRBV2 with TRBJ2-7; D is uncertain. The CDR3 consists of 12 residues. Trimming removed 6 bases from V and 2 bases from J, with 8 bases in between. CDR1 and CDR2 from the germline V gene are SNHLY and FYNNEI. Here the CDR3 reads CASSAFAYEQYF. CDR3 in DNA: TGTGCCAGCAGCGCGTTCGCCTACGAGCAGTACTTC.

The chain couples TRBV28 to TRBJ1-5, with a tentative D call TRBD1 (5 bases). CDR3 length: 14 amino acids. The germline CDR1 and CDR2 sequences are MDHEN and SYDVKM. V gave up 5 bases and J gave up 1 base, with 9 bases separating them. CDR3 amino acids: CASSRGGSNQPQHF. The CDR3 bases are TGTGCCAGCAGTCGGGGGGGAAGCAATCAGCCCCAGCATTTT.

This clone came up a few times. The V call is TRBV7-2, the J call TRBJ2-3, with unresolved D. The CDR3 has 14 residues. Germline-derived CDR1 and CDR2 are SGHTA and FQGNSA. Trimming left V 4 bases short and J 3 bases short, with 11 bases between. CDR3: CASSSFLATDTQYF. The CDR3 DNA reads as TGTGCCAGCAGCTCTTTCTTAGCAACAGATACGCAGTATTTT.

The chain links TRBV27 to TRBJ1-1; D ambiguous. Germline V lookup: CDR1 MNHEY, CDR2 SMNVEV (reference sequence). Trimming took off 0 bases at V and 0 bases at J, with 8 bases between the two ends. The CDR3 loop spans 15 amino acids. CDR3: CASSLSSGVNTEAFF. The CDR3 region has the DNA TGTGCCAGCAGTTTATCGAGCGGGGTGAACACTGAAGCTTTCTTT.

This sequence joins TRBV27 and TRBJ2-7; TRBD2 aligns across 9 bases. The trim removed 5 bases at V and 0 bases at J, leaving 2 bases unmatched. The CDR3 covers 14 residues. Germline V CDR1 and CDR2: MNHEY, SMNVEV (reference sequence). The CDR3, as DNA: TGTGCCAGCAGTGTAGCGGGGGACTCCTACGAGCAGTACTTC. Amino acid sequence: CASSVAGDSYEQYF.